Listed below are T cell receptor beta chains from one sample, sequenced in a study of CD8+CD57+ T cells in acquired aplastic anemia. TCRdb fed the reads into MiXCR, producing one record per CDR3 protein. The profile shows about 160,000 distinct CDR3 sequences, approximately 51% of them singletons. The sequenced material came from sorted CD4+, CD8+, or CD8+CD57+ T cells (not recorded which) from PBMCs. Receptors were obtained from a human donor with aplastic anemia. Each CDR3 is given with its conserved first and last residue. Each record gives: V gene, J gene, D gene, clone size, CDR3 protein, CDR3 DNA. The D gene is left open where the match is weak. Not every row has a clone size; where given, it reads once, few, many or a size class.

V: TRBV10-3; J: TRBJ1-5; D: TRBD1; size: .; CDR3: CAIRPGQGARQPQHF; DNA: TGTGCCATCAGACCGGGACAGGGGGCGCGTCAGCCCCAGCATTTT
V: TRBV28; J: TRBJ1-6; D: .; size: few; CDR3: CASSSLLSSYNSPLHF; DNA: TGTGCCAGCAGTTCATTGCTTAGCTCCTATAATTCACCCCTCCACTTT
V: TRBV19; J: TRBJ2-5; D: .; size: .; CDR3: CASLGAQYF; DNA: TGTGCCAGTCTCGGGGCGCAGTACTTC
V: TRBV10-3; J: TRBJ2-7; D: .; size: .; CDR3: CAISESTTYEQYF; DNA: TGTGCCATCAGTGAGTCCACTACCTACGAGCAGTACTTC
V: TRBV19; J: TRBJ1-1; D: .; size: many; CDR3: CASRVVAGEKKNTEAFF; DNA: TGTGCCAGTAGGGTTGTTGCGGGGGAGAAGAAGAACACTGAAGCTTTCTTT
V: TRBV6-5; J: TRBJ1-1; D: .; size: few; CDR3: CASSNIAGTLRAFF; DNA: TGTGCCAGCAGTAACATTGCCGGGACCCTTCGGGCTTTCTTT
V: TRBV7-6; J: TRBJ2-7; D: .; size: .; CDR3: CASSLAGSSPLNEQYF; DNA: TGTGCCAGCAGCTTAGCAGGGTCTTCTCCCCTGAACGAGCAGTACTTC
V: TRBV7-3; J: TRBJ2-5; D: .; size: .; CDR3: CASSLMGGRQETQYF; DNA: TGTGCCAGCAGCTTAATGGGTGGCCGACAAGAGACCCAGTACTTC
V: TRBV5-1; J: TRBJ1-1; D: .; size: many; CDR3: CASSIPTVNTEAFF; DNA: TGCGCCAGCAGCATACCGACCGTGAACACTGAAGCTTTCTTT
V: TRBV12-3/TRBV12-4; J: TRBJ1-2; D: TRBD1; size: once; CDR3: CASSFGTASSF; DNA: TGTGCCAGCAGTTTTGGGACAGCATCCTCGTTC
V: TRBV13; J: TRBJ2-2; D: TRBD2; size: many; CDR3: CASYRVAGAARELFF; DNA: TGTGCCAGCTACCGGGTAGCGGGAGCGGCCCGGGAGCTGTTTTTT
V: TRBV2; J: TRBJ2-1; D: .; size: .; CDR3: CASSEALLSGEQFF; DNA: TGTGCCAGCAGTGAAGCGCTTCTGAGCGGTGAGCAGTTCTTC
V: TRBV11-1; J: TRBJ1-2; D: .; size: .; CDR3: CASSSIGGIGYTF; DNA: TGTGCCAGCAGCTCCATAGGAGGCATTGGCTACACCTTC
V: TRBV7-9; J: TRBJ1-5; D: .; size: .; CDR3: CASSLANGNQPQHF; DNA: TGTGCCAGCAGCTTAGCTAATGGCAATCAGCCCCAGCATTTT
V: TRBV7-2; J: TRBJ1-2; D: .; size: .; CDR3: CASSLVAAHYGYTF; DNA: TGTGCCAGCAGCTTAGTGGCAGCTCACTATGGCTACACCTTC
V: TRBV5-1; J: TRBJ1-2; D: .; size: many; CDR3: CASRGGGSDGYTF; DNA: TGCGCCAGCAGGGGGGGAGGTTCTGATGGCTACACCTTC
V: TRBV3-1; J: TRBJ1-6; D: .; size: few; CDR3: CASSQGQGIRPLHF; DNA: TGTGCCAGCAGCCAAGGGCAGGGGATTAGACCCCTCCACTTT
V: TRBV12-3/TRBV12-4; J: TRBJ1-1; D: .; size: few; CDR3: CASSLGLLNTEAFF; DNA: TGTGCCAGCAGTTTAGGGCTTTTGAACACTGAAGCTTTCTTT
V: TRBV18; J: TRBJ1-1; D: .; size: many; CDR3: CASSSDTEAFF; DNA: TGTGCCAGCTCATCGGACACTGAAGCTTTCTTT
V: TRBV7-2; J: TRBJ1-2; D: .; size: many; CDR3: CASSFMTLNYGYTF; DNA: TGTGCCAGCAGCTTTATGACCCTCAACTATGGCTACACCTTC
V: TRBV19; J: TRBJ1-6; D: .; size: .; CDR3: CASSIGREGSPLHF; DNA: TGTGCCAGTAGTATCGGCAGGGAAGGCTCACCCCTCCACTTT
V: TRBV6-1; J: TRBJ2-2; D: .; size: .; CDR3: CASGGSVTNTGELFF; DNA: TGTGCCAGCGGGGGGTCCGTGACGAACACCGGGGAGCTGTTTTTT
V: TRBV7-8; J: TRBJ1-2; D: .; size: .; CDR3: CASSQGRTYGYTF; DNA: TGTGCCAGCAGCCAAGGACGGACTTATGGCTACACCTTC
V: TRBV12-3/TRBV12-4; J: TRBJ2-5; D: .; size: many; CDR3: CASRPTVAETQYF; DNA: TGTGCCAGCAGGCCCACGGTCGCAGAGACCCAGTACTTC
V: TRBV25-1; J: TRBJ1-1; D: .; size: .; CDR3: CASSQEAVLNTEAFF; DNA: TGTGCCAGCAGCCAAGAGGCGGTGTTAAACACTGAAGCTTTCTTT
V: TRBV5-4; J: TRBJ2-7; D: .; size: many; CDR3: CASSHPGVDEQYF; DNA: TGTGCCAGCAGCCATCCAGGGGTAGACGAGCAGTACTTC
V: TRBV2; J: TRBJ2-3; D: TRBD1; size: .; CDR3: CASGKGQRIDTDTQYF; DNA: TGTGCCAGCGGGAAGGGACAGAGGATAGACACAGATACGCAGTATTTT
V: TRBV20-1; J: TRBJ1-2; D: TRBD1; size: many; CDR3: CSASPGTGTPIYGYTF; DNA: TGCAGTGCTAGCCCCGGGACAGGGACGCCGATCTATGGCTACACCTTC
V: TRBV29-1; J: TRBJ2-7; D: .; size: .; CDR3: CSVTDTRRGVYEQYF; DNA: TGCAGCGTTACCGACACCCGACGAGGGGTGTACGAGCAGTACTTC
V: TRBV2; J: TRBJ1-2; D: .; size: many; CDR3: CASSGGREVGYTF; DNA: TGTGCCAGCTCAGGAGGGAGGGAAGTAGGCTACACCTTC
V: TRBV11-2; J: TRBJ2-1; D: .; size: .; CDR3: CVSSLGGTTNEQFF; DNA: TGTGTCAGCAGCTTAGGGGGGACTACCAATGAGCAGTTCTTC
V: TRBV24-1; J: TRBJ2-7; D: .; size: .; CDR3: CATSDSPGYEQYF; DNA: TGTGCCACCAGTGATTCCCCCGGATACGAGCAGTACTTC
V: TRBV29-1; J: TRBJ2-6; D: .; size: .; CDR3: CSVEDTGANVLTF; DNA: TGCAGCGTTGAAGATACCGGGGCCAACGTCCTGACTTTC
V: TRBV24-1; J: TRBJ1-4; D: TRBD1; size: .; CDR3: CATSERDRRVRFF; DNA: TGTGCCACCAGTGAAAGGGACAGGAGGGTTCGGTTTTTT
V: TRBV14; J: TRBJ1-5; D: .; size: .; CDR3: CASSQGGGRQPQHF; DNA: TGTGCCAGCAGCCAAGGGGGGGGGCGTCAGCCCCAGCATTTT
V: TRBV5-5; J: TRBJ2-5; D: .; size: .; CDR3: CASSLARYRVTETQYF; DNA: TGTGCCAGCAGCTTGGCGAGATACAGGGTCACGGAGACCCAGTACTTC
V: TRBV10-3; J: TRBJ1-6; D: TRBD1; size: few; CDR3: CAISERDSNSPLHF; DNA: TGTGCCATCAGTGAAAGGGACAGTAATTCACCCCTCCACTTT
V: TRBV6-1; J: TRBJ2-3; D: TRBD2; size: many; CDR3: CASKTSGNPDTQYF; DNA: TGTGCCAGTAAGACTAGCGGGAACCCAGATACGCAGTATTTT
V: TRBV20-1; J: TRBJ1-2; D: TRBD1; size: .; CDR3: CSARASGTGGYGYTF; DNA: TGCAGTGCTAGAGCCTCCGGGACAGGCGGCTATGGCTACACCTTC
V: TRBV15; J: TRBJ2-1; D: TRBD1; size: .; CDR3: CATSRAWDRGNEQFF; DNA: TGTGCCACCAGCAGAGCGTGGGACAGGGGAAATGAGCAGTTCTTC
V: TRBV24-1; J: TRBJ2-1; D: .; size: .; CDR3: CATSDWTDANNEQFF; DNA: TGTGCCACCAGTGACTGGACGGACGCCAACAATGAGCAGTTCTTC
V: TRBV9; J: TRBJ2-2; D: .; size: many; CDR3: CASSVVGTSNTGELFF; DNA: TGTGCCAGCAGCGTAGTCGGCACATCGAACACCGGGGAGCTGTTTTTT
V: TRBV20-1; J: TRBJ2-7; D: .; size: .; CDR3: CSARMGLSSSYEQYF; DNA: TGCAGTGCTAGAATGGGGCTATCCTCGTCCTACGAGCAGTACTTC
V: TRBV7-9; J: TRBJ2-1; D: .; size: .; CDR3: CASSLARANEQFF; DNA: TGTGCCAGCAGCTTAGCCAGGGCCAATGAGCAGTTCTTC
V: TRBV7-3; J: TRBJ1-2; D: .; size: .; CDR3: CASSLARDYGYTF; DNA: TGTGCCAGCAGCTTAGCCAGGGACTATGGCTACACCTTC
V: TRBV14; J: TRBJ2-7; D: .; size: many; CDR3: CASSRYPLSSYEQYF; DNA: TGTGCCAGCAGCCGTTACCCGTTGAGCTCCTACGAGCAGTACTTC
V: TRBV15; J: TRBJ1-1; D: .; size: .; CDR3: CATSAGLGTEAFF; DNA: TGTGCCACCTCTGCAGGGTTGGGCACTGAAGCTTTCTTT
V: TRBV15; J: TRBJ2-1; D: TRBD2; size: many; CDR3: CATSRDGGRADNEQFF; DNA: TGTGCCACCAGCAGAGATGGGGGGAGGGCGGACAATGAGCAGTTCTTC
V: TRBV15; J: TRBJ2-7; D: .; size: many; CDR3: CATSRDFGGLYEQYF; DNA: TGTGCCACCAGCAGAGATTTCGGGGGGCTTTACGAGCAGTACTTC
V: TRBV7-8; J: TRBJ1-2; D: .; size: .; CDR3: CASSLTASNYGYTF; DNA: TGTGCCAGCAGCTTGACAGCTTCAAACTATGGCTACACCTTC
V: TRBV15; J: TRBJ2-7; D: TRBD1; size: once; CDR3: CAASRGGQGESGQYF; DNA: TGTGCCGCCAGCAGAGGGGGACAGGGCGAGTCCGGGCAGTACTTC
V: TRBV27; J: TRBJ2-2; D: TRBD2; size: many; CDR3: CASSSLAENTGELFF; DNA: TGTGCCAGCAGTTCGCTAGCGGAGAACACCGGGGAGCTGTTTTTT
V: TRBV7-9; J: TRBJ2-1; D: .; size: .; CDR3: CASSLGAAREQFF; DNA: TGTGCCAGCAGCTTAGGAGCGGCGCGGGAGCAGTTCTTC
V: TRBV19; J: TRBJ1-2; D: TRBD1; size: .; CDR3: CASTLGQGGGYTF; DNA: TGTGCCAGCACTCTGGGACAGGGGGGCGGCTACACCTTC